This is a list of T cell receptor beta chains from one sample in a study of cytomegalovirus exposure and HLA in healthy donors. Profiling relied on immunoSEQ multiplex PCR, and the TCRdb table lists in-frame clones only, not all of them. The sample contains about 120,000 clones, 65% to 90% of which appear only once. Sequenced sample: PBMCs. These receptor sequences come from a middle-aged woman in good health and CMV-seronegative. Both conserved end residues are part of each CDR3. Clone size is given for some rows only: seen once, a few or many times, or a class if the clone is expanded.

j_call clone_size v_call cdr3_aa
NA once TRBV7-8 CASSRKLTGTAKHHYEQYF
TRBJ1-1 NA TRBV18 CASSPKGRGTEAFF
TRBJ2-3 NA TRBV5-1 CASNLSGGGTDTQYF
TRBJ2-7 NA TRBV5-4 CASSSGGRVSSYEQYF
TRBJ1-1 NA TRBV5-1 CASSGDRNTEAFF
TRBJ2-4 NA TRBV6-1 CASSGWSEAKNIQYF
TRBJ2-1 NA TRBV5-1 CASSLHEGLAEQFF
TRBJ2-3 NA TRBV27 CASSLGPSGSREYF
TRBJ1-1 NA TRBV15 CATSRKHQRNTEAFF
TRBJ1-1 NA TRBV7-6 CASSLATQGTEAFF
TRBJ1-3 few TRBV10-1 CASSDSRHSGNTIYF
TRBJ1-5 NA TRBV11-2 CASSLGGGGARGQPQHF
TRBJ1-1 NA TRBV5-1 CASSSTGTGGVNPGAFF
TRBJ1-2 NA TRBV10-2 CASSWDSGYGYTF
TRBJ1-6 NA TRBV30 CAWRTGQSSYNSPLHF
TRBJ2-5 few TRBV7-8 CASNVQGFPETQYF
TRBJ2-1 few TRBV2 CASHSQGADNEQFF
TRBJ1-2 once TRBV5-1 CASSRTGTGGVNYGYTF
TRBJ2-2 NA TRBV18 CASSLYTGELFF
TRBJ2-2 NA TRBV5-4 CASSLTGGANTGELFF
TRBJ2-1 NA TRBV5-1 CASSSNGRRGVFRDEQFF
TRBJ2-7 NA TRBV14 CATLGQANTYEQYF
TRBJ1-2 NA TRBV2 CASSIRGDRGQGYTF
TRBJ1-2 NA TRBV29-1 CSVEEPTGGYTF
TRBJ1-2 once TRBV30 CAWSPQGVGGYTF
TRBJ1-1 NA TRBV5-1 CASSPVGDSNTEAFF
TRBJ1-1 NA TRBV9 CASSEKQGLNTEAFF
TRBJ1-4 NA TRBV9 CASSPGQPNEKLFF
NA NA TRBV7-9 CASSYGEYEQYF
TRBJ2-2 few TRBV2 CASSGWGGARTGELFF
TRBJ2-2 NA TRBV7-8 CASSSPSGGAANTGELFF
TRBJ1-4 NA TRBV5-1 CASSEQGRNEKLFF
TRBJ1-4 NA TRBV5-1 CASSWGDRGYEKLFF
TRBJ1-4 NA TRBV5-6 CASSGTGIGEKLFF
TRBJ2-2 NA TRBV4-3 CASSQVQGPTGELFF
TRBJ2-5 NA TRBV5-1 CASSPRGTAGDTQETQYF
TRBJ2-1 few TRBV7-2 CASSPPGLAREQFF
NA NA TRBV27 CASRGQNSYEQYF
TRBJ2-1 NA TRBV5-4 CASTPGLAGGYTYNEQFF
TRBJ1-1 NA TRBV7-2 CASSPTGFTEAFF
TRBJ2-7 NA TRBV27 CASSHMTGIFHEQYF
TRBJ2-2 NA TRBV7-9 CSSSVGLGGALSGELFF
TRBJ1-1 NA TRBV11-2 CASSPRASEAFF
TRBJ1-1 NA TRBV11-3 CASSLGWQGYPEAFF
TRBJ2-7 NA TRBV28 CASRTGTSTYEQYF
TRBJ2-3 once TRBV11-2 CASSLGLAGGFSTDTQYF
TRBJ2-7 NA TRBV7-3 CASSLKGGPDEQYF
TRBJ1-5 NA TRBV5-3 CARSRNSNSNQPQHF
TRBJ1-2 NA TRBV21-1 CASSRRHGYTF
TRBJ1-3 few TRBV4-3 CASSQDRGQPYSGNTIYF
TRBJ2-5 NA TRBV5-5 CASSLTYSGGASQETQYF
TRBJ2-1 NA TRBV7-6 CASSPGWAQTRNYNEQFF
TRBJ1-1 NA TRBV7-9 CASSPRGGRRTEAFF
TRBJ2-7 few TRBV27 CASSGSGRKQYF
TRBJ1-2 NA TRBV19 CASSITGGGIGGYTF